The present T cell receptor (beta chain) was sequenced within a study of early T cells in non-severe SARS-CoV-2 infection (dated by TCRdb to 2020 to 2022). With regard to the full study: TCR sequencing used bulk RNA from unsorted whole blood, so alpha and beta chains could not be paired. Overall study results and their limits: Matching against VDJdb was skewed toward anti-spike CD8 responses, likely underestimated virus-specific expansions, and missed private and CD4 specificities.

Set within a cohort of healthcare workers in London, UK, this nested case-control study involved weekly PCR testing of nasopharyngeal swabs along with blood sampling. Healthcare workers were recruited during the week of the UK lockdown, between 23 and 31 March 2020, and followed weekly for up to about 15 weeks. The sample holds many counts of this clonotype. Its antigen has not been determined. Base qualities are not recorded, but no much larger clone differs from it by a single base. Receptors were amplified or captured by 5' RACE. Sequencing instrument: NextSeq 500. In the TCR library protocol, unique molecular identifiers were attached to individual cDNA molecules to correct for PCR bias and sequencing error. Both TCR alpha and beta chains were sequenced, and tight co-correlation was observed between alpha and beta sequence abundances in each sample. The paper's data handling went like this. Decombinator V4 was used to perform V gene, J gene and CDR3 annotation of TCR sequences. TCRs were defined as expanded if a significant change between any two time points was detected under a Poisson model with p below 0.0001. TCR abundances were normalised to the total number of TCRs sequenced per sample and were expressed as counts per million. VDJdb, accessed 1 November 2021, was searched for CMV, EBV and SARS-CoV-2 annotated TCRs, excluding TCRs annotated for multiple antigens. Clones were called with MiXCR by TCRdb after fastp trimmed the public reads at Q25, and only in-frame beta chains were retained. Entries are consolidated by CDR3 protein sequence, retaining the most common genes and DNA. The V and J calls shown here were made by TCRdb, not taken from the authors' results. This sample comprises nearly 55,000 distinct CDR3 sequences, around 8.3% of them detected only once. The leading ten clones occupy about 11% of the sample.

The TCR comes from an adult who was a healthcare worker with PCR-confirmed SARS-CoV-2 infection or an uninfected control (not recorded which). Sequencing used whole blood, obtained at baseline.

The CDR3 has the sequence CASSLYGQEWDEQYF. The nucleotide sequence is given as TGTGCCAGCAGTTTATATGGACAGGAGTGGGACGAGCAGTACTTC. In this chain, TRBV27 is recombined with TRBJ2-7, with TRBD1 identical over 7 junction bases. V has 1 base trimmed and J has 5 bases trimmed; junction bases matching no gene number 8. In the germline V gene (reference sequence), CDR1 corresponds to MNHEY and CDR2 to SMNVEV. The CDR3 sequence holds 15 residues, the cysteine and phenylalanine included. CDR3 DNA is the only sequence kept; it has 45 bases, read in frame from the first base.